Listed below are T cell receptor beta chains from one sample, sequenced in a study of T cells after yellow fever vaccination. A single record per CDR3 protein comes from TCRdb applying MiXCR to the 5' RACE reads. This sample yields nearly 550,000 distinct CDR3 sequences, of which about 19% are seen a single time; approximately 14% belongs to the top ten. The sequenced sample was PBMCs, obtained 15 days after the yellow fever booster vaccination. Receptor source: a man aged 25 to 40 who received the YFV17D yellow fever vaccine. Both conserved end residues are part of each CDR3. Each record gives: V gene, clone size, D gene, J gene, CDR3 protein, CDR3 DNA. The D gene is left open where the match is weak. Not every row has a clone size; where given, it reads once, few, many or a size class.

>TRBV20-1|few|NA|TRBJ1-3
CSARGPYSGNTIYF
TGCAGTGCAAGGGGTCCTTACTCTGGAAACACCATATATTTT
>TRBV20-1|NA|NA|TRBJ2-1
CSAERHEQFF
TGCAGTGCCGAGCGACATGAGCAGTTCTTC
>TRBV28|NA|TRBD2|TRBJ2-1
CASSSGLAYSSYNEQFF
TGTGCCAGCAGTTCAGGACTAGCGTACAGCTCCTACAATGAGCAGTTCTTC
>TRBV5-1|NA|NA|TRBJ2-2
CASSLEVLDTGELFF
TGCGCCAGCAGCTTGGAAGTGTTAGACACCGGGGAGCTGTTTTTT
>TRBV6-1|NA|NA|TRBJ1-2
CASSRQQTYGYTF
TGTGCCAGCAGTCGACAGCAAACCTATGGCTACACCTTC
>TRBV24-1|NA|NA|TRBJ2-1
CATSVPDSSFNEQFF
TGTGCCACCAGTGTCCCAGACTCGTCTTTCAATGAGCAGTTCTTC
>TRBV7-2|NA|NA|TRBJ1-3
CASSQGGLYGNTIYF
TGTGCCAGCAGCCAAGGGGGGTTGTATGGAAACACCATATATTTT
>TRBV19|NA|NA|TRBJ1-2
CASSTPLQASDYGYTF
TGTGCCAGTAGTACCCCCCTGCAGGCGTCGGACTATGGCTACACCTTC
>TRBV23-1|NA|TRBD1|TRBJ2-5
CARETGTGFQSGETQYF
TGCGCCAGAGAAACCGGGACAGGGTTTCAATCTGGTGAGACCCAGTACTTC
>TRBV12-3/TRBV12-4|many|NA|TRBJ1-1
CASSLGEGLRGNTEAFF
TGTGCCAGCAGTTTAGGGGAGGGGCTCAGAGGGAACACTGAAGCTTTCTTT
>TRBV7-2|NA|TRBD2|TRBJ2-5
CASSLGPSGQTQYF
TGTGCCAGCAGCTTAGGTCCTAGCGGTCAGACCCAGTACTTC
>TRBV21-1|NA|NA|TRBJ2-1
CASSLLTRTSGQSSYNEQFF
TGTGCCAGCAGCTTACTAACTAGGACTAGCGGCCAGAGCTCCTACAATGAGCAGTTCTTC
>TRBV20-1|NA|TRBD2|TRBJ2-7
CSARLAGQTDEQYF
TGCAGTGCTCGCCTAGCGGGACAAACGGACGAGCAGTACTTC
>TRBV5-1|few|TRBD2|TRBJ2-2
CASSPTSGMTGELFF
TGCGCCAGCAGCCCGACTAGCGGGATGACCGGGGAGCTGTTTTTT
>TRBV15|NA|TRBD2|TRBJ2-1
CATSRAPGLDHNEQFF
TGTGCCACCAGCAGAGCCCCGGGACTAGACCACAATGAGCAGTTCTTC
>TRBV14|few|TRBD1|TRBJ2-7
CASSQVGGYYEQYF
TGTGCCAGCAGCCAAGTAGGGGGCTACTACGAGCAGTACTTC
>TRBV20-1|NA|TRBD2|TRBJ2-1
CSAGLAGGGSYNEQFF
TGCAGTGCAGGACTAGCGGGAGGGGGATCCTACAATGAGCAGTTCTTC
>TRBV5-5|few|NA|TRBJ2-1
CASSLALFNGNEQFF
TGTGCCAGCAGCTTGGCTTTATTTAATGGCAATGAGCAGTTCTTC
>TRBV11-2|NA|NA|TRBJ2-2
CASSSQGHTGELFF
TGTGCCAGCAGCTCGCAGGGGCACACCGGGGAGCTGTTTTTT
>TRBV6-5|NA|NA|TRBJ2-1
CASSYKRAWENEQFF
TGTGCCAGCAGTTACAAGCGGGCCTGGGAAAATGAGCAGTTCTTC
>TRBV2|few|NA|TRBJ2-2
CASIRGASTGELFF
TGTGCCAGCATTAGGGGTGCGAGCACCGGGGAGCTGTTTTTT
>TRBV11-2|NA|TRBD2|TRBJ2-7
CASSFLGLADTYEQYF
TGTGCCAGCAGCTTTTTGGGACTAGCAGATACCTACGAGCAGTACTTC
>TRBV14|NA|NA|TRBJ2-3
CASSLLTHTDTQYF
TGTGCCAGCAGCCTGTTGACCCACACAGATACGCAGTATTTT
>TRBV27|NA|NA|TRBJ1-1
CASSALFQGSTEAFF
TGTGCCAGCAGTGCCCTTTTCCAGGGAAGCACTGAAGCTTTCTTT
>TRBV7-3|few|NA|TRBJ2-5
CASSLGGHPQETQYF
TGTGCCAGCAGCTTAGGGGGACATCCCCAAGAGACCCAGTACTTC
>TRBV29-1|NA|NA|TRBJ2-2
CSVTGTPVRELFF
TGCAGCGTCACCGGGACCCCCGTCCGGGAGCTGTTTTTT
>TRBV20-1|few|NA|TRBJ1-2
CSAREIRYGYTF
TGCAGTGCCAGGGAGATCCGATATGGCTACACCTTC
>TRBV10-3|NA|TRBD2|TRBJ2-3
CAISASSGISTDTQYF
TGTGCCATCAGTGCGAGTAGCGGGATAAGCACAGATACGCAGTATTTT
>TRBV21-1|NA|NA|TRBJ1-1
CASSKVGTGMNTEAFF
TGTGCCAGCAGCAAAGTTGGGACAGGTATGAACACTGAAGCTTTCTTT
>TRBV15|few|NA|TRBJ2-7
CATSRGSRNYEQYF
TGTGCCACCAGCAGAGGGTCGCGCAACTACGAGCAGTACTTC
>TRBV29-1|few|TRBD1|TRBJ2-2
CSVGDRIADTGELFF
TGCAGCGTTGGGGACAGGATCGCGGACACCGGGGAGCTGTTTTTT
>TRBV6-2/TRBV6-3|NA|TRBD2|TRBJ2-3
CAIRDYFPDTQYF
TGTGCCATCCGGGACTACTTCCCCGATACGCAGTATTTT
>TRBV29-1|few|NA|TRBJ2-7
CSVATGRPYEQYF
TGCAGCGTTGCTACAGGGAGGCCCTACGAGCAGTACTTC
>TRBV21-1|NA|NA|TRBJ1-6
CASSKVRDRDNSPLHF
TGTGCCAGCAGCAAAGTTAGGGACAGAGATAATTCACCCCTCCACTTT
>TRBV11-2|NA|NA|TRBJ2-1
CASSLEYRGFGGNEQFF
TGTGCCAGCAGCTTAGAGTATCGCGGATTTGGGGGCAATGAGCAGTTCTTC
>TRBV7-2|NA|NA|TRBJ2-7
CASSFEYEQYF
TGTGCCAGCAGCTTTGAGTACGAGCAGTACTTC
>TRBV20-1|many|NA|TRBJ1-3
CSASPPGDTIYF
TGCAGTGCTAGTCCCCCCGGGGACACCATATATTTT
>TRBV7-2|few|NA|TRBJ2-7
CASSLDVRSSYEQYF
TGTGCCAGCAGCTTAGACGTCAGATCCTCCTACGAGCAGTACTTC
>TRBV20-1|NA|NA|TRBJ2-5
CSATSGLPGETQYF
TGCAGTGCCACATCGGGACTCCCCGGGGAGACCCAGTACTTC
>TRBV5-6|many|NA|TRBJ2-1
CASSRVPGTYNEQFF
TGTGCCAGCAGCCGGGTACCGGGCACCTACAATGAGCAGTTCTTC
>TRBV9|NA|TRBD1|TRBJ2-2
CASSVGQGGTGELFF
TGTGCCAGCAGCGTCGGACAGGGAGGTACCGGGGAGCTGTTTTTT
>TRBV6-5|once|NA|TRBJ1-2
CASSYTYLGPEGGYTF
TGTGCCAGCAGTTACACCTATCTGGGCCCTGAGGGGGGCTACACCTTC
>TRBV30|few|NA|TRBJ2-5
CAWSGGLGETQYF
TGTGCCTGGAGTGGAGGGCTTGGCGAGACCCAGTACTTC
>TRBV12-3/TRBV12-4|few|NA|TRBJ2-5
CASSLDWGETQYF
TGTGCCAGCAGCCTGGATTGGGGGGAGACCCAGTACTTC
>TRBV2|NA|TRBD2|TRBJ2-2
CASNLGGLAGNTGELFF
TGTGCCAGCAACCTCGGCGGGCTAGCGGGGAACACCGGGGAGCTGTTTTTT